These 10 T cell receptor beta chains share one sample of origin, sequenced in a study of vaccination and CD4 T cells after COVID-19. The Oncomine TCR Beta short-read assay was applied to DNA of cultured CD4+ T cells. TCRdb re-called the PCR reads through MiXCR, storing one row per CDR3 protein. The table includes about 21,000 distinct CDR3 sequences, 60% to 75% detected once. The treatment here: roughly 10-day PBMC culture with coronavirus spike peptide pools or control peptides (ViraFEST assay). For these receptors, no antigen is known. Source material: CD4+ T cells from blood, cultured in vitro. The receptors were gathered from a human donor who had recovered from COVID-19.

The chain combines TRBV7-9 with TRBJ1-5; 7 bases fit TRBD1. The V gene's germline CDR1 is SEHNR and CDR2 FQNEAQ (reference sequence). Losses at the gene ends were 0 bases for V and 0 bases for J; bases not matched to a gene: 8. This CDR3 spans 18 amino acids. The CDR3 region is CASSLARQGEDSNQPQHF. The CDR3 DNA sequence: TGTGCCAGCAGCTTAGCGCGCCAGGGGGAAGATAGCAATCAGCCCCAGCATTTT. The full variable domain, in which reference TRBV7-9 and TRBJ1-5 provide the parts outside the CDR3, is DTGVSQNPRHKITKRGQNVTFRCDPISEHNRLYWYRQTLGQGPEFLTYFQNEAQLEKSRLLSDRFSAERPKGSFSTLEIQRTEQGDSAMYLCASSLARQGEDSNQPQHFGDGTRLSIL.

The chain carries TRBV10-3 and TRBJ2-3; D is perhaps TRBD2 (7 bases). Germline CDR1 ENHRY, CDR2 SYGVKD. This CDR3 has 15 residues. V was cut by 7 bases and J by 0 bases, with 14 bases left in between. The CDR3 DNA reads as TGTGCCATCATGGCCGGGGGGCCTAGCACAGATACGCAGTATTTT. It is translated as CAIMAGGPSTDTQYF.

This sequence joins TRBV9 and TRBJ1-2, with D uncertain. Germline lookup yields CDR1 SGDLS and CDR2 YYNGEE. This CDR3 comprises 12 residues. Trimming stripped 2 bases from V and 3 bases from J, with 5 bases between. CDR3: CASSVPDYGYTF. CDR3 sequence (DNA): TGTGCCAGCAGCGTTCCTGACTATGGCTACACCTTC.

This clonotype has only a few counts. The chain is built from TRBV28 and TRBJ1-2, with 8 positions matching TRBD1. Trimming cost V 7 bases and J 1 base; bases outside gene matches: 8. From germline, CDR1 is MDHEN and CDR2 SYDVKM. The CDR3 contains 15 residues. The CDR3 loop is CASTPGDRGNYGYTF. The CDR3 DNA follows: TGTGCCAGCACCCCAGGAGACAGGGGTAACTATGGCTACACCTTC.

This clonotype has only a few counts. This sequence joins TRBV9 and TRBJ1-1, with D perhaps matching TRBD1 (5 bases). This CDR3 spans 14 amino acids. Germline V gene data show CDR1 as SGDLS and CDR2 as YYNGEE. Trimming took 0 bases from V and 1 from J, leaving 7 bases between them. The CDR3 sequence: CASSVAGANTEAFF. The DNA of the CDR3 is TGTGCCAGCAGCGTAGCCGGGGCGAACACTGAAGCTTTCTTT.

This rearrangement joins TRBV11-2 to TRBJ1-1; D is unresolved. The CDR3 consists of 12 residues. V was shortened by 5 bases and J by 4 bases, with 8 bases between the two germline ends. Per the germline V gene, CDR1 is SGHAT and CDR2 is FQNNGV. The CDR3: CASSPQFTEAFF. The CDR3, as DNA: TGTGCCAGCAGCCCACAGTTCACTGAAGCTTTCTTT.

This clonotype came up a few times. The chain links TRBV2 to TRBJ1-6, with D uncertain. Germline CDR1 and CDR2: SNHLY and FYNNEI. The CDR3 has 13 amino acids. V lost 3 bases and J 12 bases, leaving 12 bases between the germline ends. CDR3 in DNA: TGTGCCAGCAGTGACAGGACGCACCAACCCCTCCACTTT. Protein sequence: CASSDRTHQPLHF.

This clonotype is categorized as medium-sized. V is TRBV27 and J is TRBJ1-2; 8 positions agree with TRBD1. This CDR3 comprises 13 residues. The V and J ends lost 4 bases and 4 bases, in that order; junction bases with no gene match: 2. CDR1 MNHEY and CDR2 SMNVEV come from the germline V gene (reference sequence). The CDR3 DNA follows: TGTGCCAGCAGTTGGGACAGGACCTATGGCTACACCTTC. Its protein product is CASSWDRTYGYTF.

This chain links TRBV27 with TRBJ1-6, with D possibly being TRBD1 (6 bases). Germline V gene lookup returns CDR1 MNHEY and CDR2 SMNVEV (reference sequence). This CDR3 region has 16 residues. Trimming shortened V by 5 bases and J by 3 bases, and 14 bases separated the two germline ends. The CDR3, as DNA: TGTGCCAGCAGTCTAGGACAGAATAGCTATAATTCACCCCTCCACTTT. Amino acid sequence: CASSLGQNSYNSPLHF.

The chain uses TRBV30 and TRBJ1-1; no clear D gene. The V end was cut by 5 bases, the J end by 0 bases, with 16 bases between. The CDR3 extends over 15 amino acids. The germline CDR1 and CDR2 sequences are GTSNPN and SVGIG (reference sequence). CDR3 region: CAWYPRAALNTEAFF. The CDR3, as DNA: TGTGCCTGGTACCCCCGGGCAGCTCTGAACACTGAAGCTTTCTTT.